Below, 24 T cell receptor beta chains from the same sample are listed, as sequenced in a study of CD8+CD57+ T cells in acquired aplastic anemia. The template used for profiling TCR beta VDJ and CDR3 was genomic DNA. TCRdb re-called the reads through MiXCR, storing one row per CDR3 protein. The table includes approximately 380,000 distinct CDR3 sequences, about two thirds detected once. The sequencing input was sorted CD4+, CD8+, or CD8+CD57+ T cells (not recorded which) from PBMCs. All receptors derive from a human donor in good health, serving as a control.

The CDR3 here is CSAGYRDGYKYF. The CDR3, as DNA: TGCAGTGCTGGGTACCGGGACGGCTACAAGTACTTC. The V and J genes are TRBV20-1 and TRBJ2-5, with D possibly being TRBD1 or TRBD2 (5 bases each). The CDR3 loop spans 12 amino acids. Trimming removed 5 bases at V and 12 bases at J, with 19 bases between. Germline lookup yields CDR1 DFQATT and CDR2 SNEGSKA (reference sequence).

This clonotype was seen once. V usage is TRBV20-1 and J usage is TRBJ1-6; possibly TRBD1 for D (5 bases). The V end was cut by 3 bases, the J end by 8 bases, with 17 bases between. The CDR3 is made up of 15 amino acids. CDR1 and CDR2 (germline): DFQATT, SNEGSKA (reference sequence). The CDR3 loop is CSASGGGHRHSPLHF. DNA for the CDR3: TGCAGTGCTAGTGGGGGAGGTCACCGCCATTCACCCCTCCACTTT.

Comment on this clonotype: No conserved phenylalanine or tryptophan ends this CDR3, so it is likely a read error. No DNA is shown, since the ends of the CDR3 on it are uncertain; the CDR3 is the one TCRdb lists. This sequence joins TRBV7-9 and TRBJ1-2. Germline V gene sequence: CDR1 SEHNR, CDR2 FQNEAQ (reference sequence). The CDR3 has 12 amino acids, counting both end residues. CDR3 region: CASSSGLNVYTL.

This clonotype was seen repeatedly, ten times or more. The V gene is TRBV7-2, the J gene TRBJ2-3; possible D gene TRBD2, 5 bases. This CDR3 spans 16 amino acids. The V end was cut by 3 bases, the J end by 2 bases, with 15 bases between. Per the germline V gene, CDR1 is SGHTA and CDR2 is FQGNSA. CDR3 sequence (DNA): TGTGCCAGCAGCTTGGAGGCGGCGCGGTCCACAGATACGCAGTATTTT. The encoded protein is CASSLEAARSTDTQYF.

The V and J genes are TRBV11-2 and TRBJ2-7, with D perhaps TRBD1 or TRBD2 (5 bases each). This CDR3 contains 15 residues. CDR1 is SGHAT and CDR2 is FQNNGV in the germline V gene. V lost 3 bases and J lost 7, with 19 bases in between. The CDR3 nucleotides read TGTGCCAGCAGCTTGTCGGGACGGGACCTACGTGAGCAGTACTTC. Translating it yields CASSLSGRDLREQYF.

The gene calls are TRBV12-3 or TRBV12-4 and TRBJ1-2; D is possibly TRBD1 (6 bases). The CDR3 length is 17 residues. The germline V and J ends were trimmed by 8 bases and 4 bases, with 26 bases remaining between them. CDR3: CASEDDGQRRFSYGYTF. DNA of the CDR3: TGTGCCAGCGAGGACGACGGACAGCGGAGGTTTTCCTATGGCTACACCTTC.

As concerns this clonotype: This may come from a read error, since a much larger clone is one base off. This chain links TRBV5-1 with TRBJ2-2; D remains ambiguous. V was clipped by 6 bases and J by 1 base, with 13 bases between them. CDR1 SGHRS and CDR2 YFSETQ come from the germline V gene. The CDR3 totals 15 residues. CDR3 nucleotide sequence: TGCGCCAGCACCCACGGACCCAGGAACACCGGGGAGCTGTTTTTT. Amino acid sequence: CASTHGPRNTGELFF.

The chain couples TRBV7-8 to TRBJ1-2; D might be TRBD1 (6 bases). Germline CDR1 is SGHVS and CDR2 is FQNEAQ. Trimming cost V 6 bases and J 9 bases, with 14 bases left between them. The CDR3 is 12 residues long. The CDR3 region has the DNA TGTGCCAGCAGAATGAACAGGGAACGCTACACCTTC. Amino acids: CASRMNRERYTF.

With regard to this clonotype: This likely comes from a read error, as the CDR3 has no conserved phenylalanine or tryptophan at its end. V usage is TRBV7-2 and J usage is TRBJ1-5; D is uncertain. Per germline, CDR1 SGHTA and CDR2 FQGNSA. The CDR3 sequence is 13 residues long. The ends were cut back, 4 bases at V and 5 bases at J, with 9 bases in the middle. CDR3 nucleotide sequence: TGTGCCAGCAGCTGTAATCGCGATCAGCCCCAGCATCAT. It yields the protein CASSCNRDQPQHH.

This clonotype has at least ten counts. J is TRBJ2-1 and V is TRBV24-1; TRBD1 aligns across 7 bases. The trim removed 7 bases at V and 5 bases at J, leaving 4 bases unmatched. Per the germline V gene, CDR1 is KGHDR and CDR2 is SFDVKD. The CDR3 runs to 13 residues. The CDR3, as DNA: TGTGCCACCAGGGACAGGCTCGACAATGAGCAGTTCTTC. Residues: CATRDRLDNEQFF.

This clonotype was seen many times. The genes are TRBV12-3 or TRBV12-4 and TRBJ2-5, with TRBD1 matching over 7 bases. There are 14 residues in the CDR3. The ends lost 6 bases at V and 5 bases at J; junction bases unmatched: 9. The CDR3 loop is CASSITGVGETQYF. CDR3 coding DNA: TGTGCCAGCAGCATTACAGGGGTGGGTGAGACCCAGTACTTC.

The table lists this clonotype with many counts. This rearrangement joins TRBV2 to TRBJ2-2; D possibly corresponds to TRBD1 (6 bases). CDR1 SNHLY and CDR2 FYNNEI come from the germline V gene. Deletions cut 7 bases from V and 4 bases from J, with 7 bases between. This CDR3 is 12 amino acids long. In DNA, the CDR3 is TGTGCCAGCAAGGACAGCACCGGGGAGCTGTTTTTT. Translation: CASKDSTGELFF. Drawing the rest from reference TRBV2 and TRBJ2-2, the complete variable domain is EPEVTQTPSHQVTQMGQEVILRCVPISNHLYFYWYRQILGQKVEFLVSFYNNEISEKSEIFDDQFSVERPDGSNFTLKIRSTKLEDSAMYFCASKDSTGELFFGEGSRLTVL.

The V gene is TRBV19, the J gene TRBJ2-7; 8 positions match TRBD2. CDR1 and CDR2 (germline): LNHDA, SQIVND (reference sequence). The junction had 22 bases not matched to a gene; V was cut back by 2 bases and J by 13 bases. This CDR3 is built from 17 residues. The CDR3 region is CASSIIASGGGYEQYYF. For the CDR3, the DNA is TGTGCCAGTAGTATAATCGCGAGCGGGGGCGGGTACGAGCAGTACTACTTC.

As for this clonotype: Germline and junction disagree at one end, which may indicate a read error. The chain combines TRBV29-1 with TRBJ1-6; no reliable D call. The CDR3 totals 11 residues. From germline, CDR1 is SQVTM and CDR2 ANQGSEA. CDR3 loop: CSVGWDSPADF. The CDR3 DNA is TGCAGCGTTGGTTGGGATTCACCCGCCGACTTT.

The chain links TRBV5-1 to TRBJ1-4; a possible D gene is TRBD1 (5 bases). The V end lost 5 bases, the J end lost 7 bases, and 21 bases lay between the germline ends. This CDR3 contains 16 residues. CDR1 is SGHRS and CDR2 is YFSETQ in the germline V gene. The CDR3 DNA reads as TGCGCCAGCAGTTGGGGGGGGGGGGGAGTGGGTGAAAAACTGTTTTTT. Protein sequence: CASSWGGGGVGEKLFF.

On this clonotype itself: The junction does not match germline at one end; this may be a read error. The V gene is TRBV7-3, the J gene TRBJ1-6; D perhaps matches TRBD1 (5 bases). The CDR3 loop spans 13 amino acids. In germline, CDR1 is SGHTA, CDR2 FQGTGA. The CDR3 loop is CASSGQGNGTVHF. The CDR3 nucleotides read TGTGCCAGCAGCGGCCAGGGAAATGGGACTGTCCATTTC.

This clonotype was seen repeatedly, ten times or more. This chain joins TRBV12-5 and TRBJ1-6; possible D gene TRBD1, 5 bases. The CDR3 covers 15 residues. Deletions cut 5 bases from V and 8 bases from J, with 16 bases between. Germline lookup yields CDR1 LGHNT and CDR2 FRNRAP. DNA of the CDR3: TGTGCTAGTGGTACCCACGCGGGGCGTGATTCACCCCTCCACTTT. Its translation is CASGTHAGRDSPLHF.

There are a few counts of this clonotype. A much larger clone is a single base away; this may be a read error. J is TRBJ1-3 and V is TRBV7-2; D not resolved. The CDR3 runs to 15 residues. Germline V lookup: CDR1 SGHTA, CDR2 FQGNSA. Here the CDR3 reads CASSLEGNSGSTIYF. The CDR3 DNA is TGTGCCAGCAGCTTAGAAGGGAACTCTGGAAGCACCATATATTTT.

V usage is TRBV7-2 and J usage is TRBJ2-1; TRBD1 matches 7 bases. J was trimmed by 4 bases and V by 5 bases; bases with no gene match: 11. Germline CDR1 reads SGHTA; CDR2 reads FQGNSA. The CDR3 loop spans 16 amino acids. The CDR3 sequence: CASSRGVGQFYNEQFF. For the CDR3, the DNA is TGTGCCAGCAGCCGTGGTGTGGGACAGTTTTACAATGAGCAGTTCTTC.

This clonotype was observed a single time. One junction end disagrees with the germline gene, perhaps due to a read error. V gene TRBV19 combines with J gene TRBJ2-5; D perhaps matches TRBD1 (5 bases). There are 12 residues in the CDR3. Germline loops: CDR1 LNHDA, CDR2 SQIVND (reference sequence). CDR3 sequence (DNA): TGTGCCAGTAGTAACGGACAAGAGACCGAATGCTTC. It yields the protein CASSNGQETECF.

A note on this clonotype: This CDR3 fails to terminate in the conserved phenylalanine or tryptophan, so it likely reflects a read error. J is TRBJ2-5 and V is TRBV20-1; 13 bases map to TRBD2. This CDR3 has 13 residues. J lost 5 bases, V lost 7 bases, and 4 bases had no gene match. The germline gives CDR1 DFQATT, CDR2 SNEGSKA (reference sequence). The CDR3 sequence: CSVSGLAGETQYL. CDR3 sequence (DNA): TGCAGTGTTTCGGGACTAGCGGGGGAGACCCAGTACCTC.

The table lists this clonotype with many counts. The V call is TRBV7-2, the J call TRBJ2-7; D assignment may be TRBD1 or TRBD2 (6 bases each). Trimming took off 3 bases at V and 6 bases at J, with 15 bases between the two ends. The CDR3 loop spans 14 amino acids. Germline V gives CDR1 SGHTA, CDR2 FQGNSA. CDR3 coding DNA: TGTGCCAGCAGCTTTGGGGGGCCTAGTCGCGAGCAGTACTTC. It specifies CASSFGGPSREQYF. The entire variable domain, with the rest obtained from reference TRBV7-2 and TRBJ2-7, is as follows: GAGVSQSPSNKVTEKGKDVELRCDPISGHTALYWYRQSLGQGLEFLIYFQGNSAPDKSGLPSDRFSAERTGGSVSTLTIQRTQQEDSAVYLCASSFGGPSREQYFGPGTRLTVT.

This clonotype came up many times. This chain uses TRBV6-5 with TRBJ2-1, with 12 nucleotides matching TRBD1. The V gene end was trimmed by 2 bases and the J gene end by 7 bases; junction bases not matched to a gene: 6. Per germline, CDR1 MNHEY and CDR2 SVGAGI. This CDR3 is built from 16 residues. CDR3: CASSYRGQGALNEQFF. The CDR3 bases are TGTGCCAGCAGTTACAGGGGACAGGGGGCTTTAAATGAGCAGTTCTTC.

This clonotype was counted once. The chain combines TRBV12-3 or TRBV12-4 with TRBJ2-3, with TRBD1 matching over 8 bases. After removal of 5 bases from V and 0 bases from J, the junction contained 4 bases not matched to a gene. The CDR3 contains 15 residues. In nucleotides, the CDR3 is TGTGCCAGCAGTCAGGACAGGGAGAGCACAGATACGCAGTATTTT. Translated, it gives CASSQDRESTDTQYF.